This T cell receptor (beta chain) was recovered during a study of Graves' ophthalmopathy and Graves' hyperthyroidism. RNA transcripts provided the template for amplifying TCR beta CDR3 regions. An initial RT-PCR round employing HTBI primers preceded a second-round multiplex PCR. MiXCR, run by TCRdb on the multiplex PCR reads, gives a single entry per CDR3 protein. The sample lists 300,000 to 400,000 distinct CDR3 sequences, 17% occurring once. The sample holds many counts of this clonotype. Germline values: CDR1 MDHEN, CDR2 SYDVKM. J gave up 5 bases and V 3 bases, and 4 bases lay outside the gene matches. This CDR3 comprises 13 residues.

The chain has TRBV28 and TRBJ2-7, with 7 bases identical to TRBD1. Input material: peripheral blood. The clonotype comes from an adult man with Graves' ophthalmopathy. DNA of the CDR3: TGTGCCAGCAGTTTTAGGGGGCGCGACGAGCAGTACTTC. This translates into CASSFRGRDEQYF.